The following is a T cell receptor beta chain sequence with its context. It has no known antigen specificity. At one end the junction does not follow the germline gene, possibly because of a read error. Ophthalmopathy patients had moderately to severely active disease, Clinical Activity Score of at least 3, NOSPECS grade of at least 4, and disease duration under 3 months. Patients were excluded if they had other autoimmune diseases, uncontrolled infections, pregnancy or lactation. Diagnosis relied on clinical symptoms, serum thyroxine, TRAb, thyroid ultrasound and orbital computed tomography. Using Ficoll-Paque density gradient centrifugation, PBMCs were isolated from 8.5 to 10 ml of fresh peripheral blood. Total RNA was extracted with Trizol reagent and quality-checked on an Agilent 2100 Bioanalyzer. For repertoire sequencing, the TCR beta CDR3 regions were amplified from RNA transcripts. HTBI primers and the Qiagen OneStep RT-PCR kit were used in a first-round RT-PCR, which was followed by a second-round multiplex PCR, size selection and purification. Libraries were sequenced paired-end with 100 bp reads on an Illumina HiSeq2000. The paper's processing steps were these. Reads were processed with SOAPnuke, discarding reads with adapters, uncalled bases, mean Phred below 15, or no exact constant-primer or identifier match. COPE v1.2.5 was used to merge high-quality paired reads. Each unique nucleotide sequence was defined as a clonotype, and clonotypes were aligned to IMGT TRB V, D and J references with MiTCR v1.1. The analysis was limited to V-J combinations with a frequency above 0.0001, which together covered around 99% of the repertoires. A TCR clonal expansion and chaos score per V-J combination was defined as the ratio of F50 clonal expansion to chaos observed in the TCRdist matrix. Welch's t-statistics and random forest were used to reduce features to 13 V-J combinations, which were fed into a naive Bayes classifier. The Morisita-Horn index was used to measure how similar the thyroid and blood repertoires were. Starting from the raw public reads, TCRdb applied fastp trimming at Q25, assembled clones with MiXCR and retained in-frame beta chains. Rows matching on CDR3 protein sequence are summarized as one entry with the most common DNA and genes. The V and J calls and clone size are TCRdb's, not the authors'. The sample has around 600,000 distinct CDR3 sequences on record, roughly 41% of them singletons. Of the sample, over 2.5% is held by the ten largest clones.

CDR1 SGHVS and CDR2 FQNEAQ are derived from the germline V gene. The CDR3 measures 16 amino acids from cysteine to phenylalanine. Only the CDR3 part of the read is kept: 48 bases, read in frame from the first base. The sample belongs to a study of Graves' ophthalmopathy and Graves' hyperthyroidism (dated by TCRdb to 2016 to 2019). In terms of the full investigation: Peripheral blood was collected at initial diagnosis, before any treatment. T-cell repertoires of thyroid tissue and blood were compared in several hyperthyroidism patients. For independent validation, a separate cohort was made up of 18 hyperthyroidism patients plus 17 patients who later progressed from hyperthyroidism to ophthalmopathy. In total, 135 blood samples were TCR-sequenced: around 42 ophthalmopathy, around 75 hyperthyroidism and approximately 17 hyperthyroidism-to-ophthalmopathy patients. A discovery set of about a hundred patients (roughly 43 ophthalmopathy, approximately 58 stable hyperthyroidism) was enrolled to explore V-J signatures distinguishing ophthalmopathy from hyperthyroidism. The study used signatures of the TCR beta repertoire to tell Graves' ophthalmopathy apart from Graves' hyperthyroidism and to predict which patients would progress to ophthalmopathy. Once sampling was done, hyperthyroidism patients were given methimazole at a starting dose of 30 mg daily, while ophthalmopathy patients were given high-dose intravenous methylprednisolone.

The full study reports these points: In validation, the model predicted ophthalmopathy progression with about 70% sensitivity and less than 80% specificity; 12 predicted patients were CT-confirmed with GO in a median of approximately six months. In cross-validation, the 13-signature model distinguished ophthalmopathy from stable hyperthyroidism with approximately 90% sensitivity and about 81% specificity, and in the test set the corresponding values were about 80% and 75%. No statistical method was used to set the sample size in advance, and the investigators knew which group each participant was assigned to. Among expanded thyroid clonotypes with frequency above 0.001, most also showed up in blood, which suggests that blood repertoires may reflect the thyroid immune response.

The sample taken for sequencing was peripheral blood. This sequence was found in an adult man with Graves' ophthalmopathy. The chain is assembled from TRBV7-8 and TRBJ1-1; no D gene can be assigned with confidence. The DNA reads as follows: TGCGCCAGCAGCCAGGACCCTTGGAGGCCCAGGCCTGAAGCTTTCTTT. Its amino acids are CASSQDPWRPRPEAFF. Outside the CDR3, residues come from the reference TRBV7-8 and TRBJ1-1 proteins, so the full variable domain is: GAGVSQSPRYKVAKRGQDVALRCDPISGHVSLFWYQQALGQGPEFLTYFQNEAQLDKSGLPSDRFFAERPEGSVSTLKIQRTQQEDSAVYLCASSQDPWRPRPEAFFGQGTRLTVV.